This note documents a single T cell receptor beta chain sequence. The study drew the donors from its 120-subject validation cohort, separate from the approximately 700-subject first cohort. The entry originates in a study of cytomegalovirus exposure and HLA in healthy donors. This table comes from immunoSEQ multiplex PCR, and its TCRdb copy is limited to in-frame clones, with some not included. The repertoire has about 270,000 clones, 80% to 90% of them found once; the top ten carry around 1%. V shed 0 bases, J shed 0 bases, and the junction held 6 bases outside the gene matches. Germline CDR1 SGDLS, CDR2 YYNGEE. The CDR3 runs to 16 residues.

The chain is built from TRBV9 and TRBJ2-7; 7 bases match TRBD2. The sequence was collected from a woman aged 18-30 years in good health and CMV-seronegative. Sequencing used PBMCs. CDR3 amino acids: CASSVANGGSSYEQYF. As DNA, the CDR3 is TGTGCCAGCAGCGTAGCGAACGGGGGGTCCTCCTACGAGCAGTACTTC.